The T cell receptor (beta chain) under discussion was sequenced for a study of CD8 T cells in Susac syndrome. Study-wide findings and caveats: The total CD8+ repertoires yielded 15 to 20 Susac-specific public clones and the CD8+ TEMRA repertoires yielded roughly five. The study admitted that it had a relatively small number of individuals in its TCR sequencing and HLA analysis.

As for this clonotype: Its specificity is not known.

An amount of RNA that ranged from about 0.45 to 1 ug was reverse transcribed with random hexamers. TCRdb used MiXCR to reprocess the immunoSEQ multiplex PCR reads, holding one entry per CDR3 protein. The sample has 75,000 or so distinct CDR3 sequences, approximately 95% seen once. The receptor comes from a human donor with Susac syndrome. Sequenced sample: CD8+ T cells from PBMCs.

The CDR3 DNA reads as TGTGCCAGCAGCTCCGGACTAGCGGGGCGTTACAATGAGCAGTTCTTC. The encoded protein is CASSSGLAGRYNEQFF. The chain recombines TRBV5-6 with TRBJ2-1; 12 bases match TRBD2. Germline V gene lookup returns CDR1 SGHDT and CDR2 YYEEEE. This CDR3 spans 16 amino acids. J lost 4 bases, V lost 3 bases, and 5 bases had no gene match.